This paragraph covers one T cell receptor (beta chain) sequence. Its antigen remains undetermined. Base qualities are not at hand, and no much larger clone is one base apart. The cohort was made up of several hundred healthy bone marrow donors. All cohort members were sampled while nominally healthy, although unrecorded immune exposures were likely present. The donor was CMV seronegative and was included in the group of 352 seronegative cohort members. A peripheral blood sample was collected from each donor, and TCR beta sequencing was performed on peripheral blood mononuclear cells. The Qiagen DNeasy Blood Extraction Kit was used to extract genomic DNA from the blood cell samples. Library generation was performed with the immunoSEQ multiplex PCR assay. The multiplex PCR relied on a mix of 60 forward primers for TCR Vbeta segments and 13 reverse primers for TCR Jbeta segments. Amplification of the CDR3 region of rearranged TCR beta genes was performed with a multiplex PCR assay on genomic DNA. Amplified TCR beta libraries were sequenced as 87-base-pair reads on the Illumina HiSeq System. As for the authors' bioinformatics: A later analysis counted about 82 million unique TCR beta chains across the approximately 700 repertoires, and approximately 11 million of these chains were shared by at least two donors. Raw reads were error-corrected and collapsed into unique sequences by a nearest-neighbor algorithm in which closely related sequences were merged to remove PCR and sequencing errors. To assign V, D and J gene segments, CDR3 sequences were aligned to IMGT reference sequences. Each retained sequence needed at least a six-nucleotide match to both a V gene segment and a J gene segment. Rearrangements were classified as productive when the CDR3 lacked stop codons and remained in frame with V and J, and all other rearrangements were classified as non-productive. CDR3 was defined according to IMGT convention as the region running from the second conserved V-encoded cysteine to the conserved J-encoded phenylalanine. Sequences without an unambiguous match to a single V gene segment were excluded from the earlier analysis of about 600 of the donors. In an earlier analysis of 587 of the donors, a V segment was called functional when productive rearrangements were above 56.7%, and segregating when the standard deviation between donors exceeded 5%. A statistical classification framework was developed to diagnose cytomegalovirus status using the catalog of TCR beta chain sequences. In a later analysis, V and J genes were assigned by comparing TCR nucleotide sequences against IMGT/GENE-DB human TR gene sequences. A later analysis assigned CDR3 sequences and most-parsimonious VDJ recombination scenarios with the TCRdist pipeline. In a later analysis, each TCR beta chain was defined by its CDR3 amino acid sequence together with its V-gene family, and reads lacking a unique V-gene family were excluded. In a later analysis, several hundred highly shared, low-generation-probability nucleotide sequences were removed to address suspected cross-contamination and a sequencing artifact. A later analysis calculated a clonal expansion index for each public chain from normalized within-repertoire ranks of inferred template counts. Generation probabilities in a later analysis came from a VDJ recombination model fitted to out-of-frame rearrangements, and those results were checked against IGoR. In a later analysis, hypergeometric tests were used to score TCR-TCR, TCR-HLA and TCR-CMV co-occurrence, with a repertoire-size bias correction applied to TCR pairs. To estimate false discovery rates, a later analysis permuted the HLA or CMV assignments 20 times. A later analysis grouped co-occurring TCRs with DBSCAN, adding TCRdist sequence similarity when clustering within HLA-allele-positive subsets. For co-occurrence clustering, repertoires with fewer than 30,000 or more than 120,000 public chains were excluded, along with four to six repertoires with anomalous nucleotide sharing. TCRdb re-hosts the immuneACCESS table, in-frame sequences only. Its copies lack some clones; in the studies checked, an unresolved V gene accounts for under half of them, and the cause for the rest is not known. V and J calls and clone size are those listed in that table; D and trimming were worked out from the DNA. A total of around 140,000 clones appear in this sample, around 87% of them only once. Jointly, the top ten make up roughly 5.2% of the sample.

The sample comes from a study of cytomegalovirus exposure and HLA in healthy donors (dated by TCRdb to about 2017). For context, the study as a whole: An earlier analysis of more than 550 of the donors reported over 250 Gb of sequence data and 117 million unique TCR beta sequences obtained from about 170 million T cells. An early release covering roughly 600 HLA-typed donors comprised about 310 gigabases of sequencing data and around 80 million unique TCR sequences. Of the roughly 400 genotyped donors, around 81% fell in the genetic ancestry cluster associated with self-reported Caucasian donors. The study aimed to test whether signatures of past pathogen exposure could be identified by cataloging public T cell receptors. The T cell repertoires of several hundred subjects were profiled by immunosequencing and related to cytomegalovirus serostatus. In addition to the first cohort of 666 subjects, a separate validation cohort of 130 or so different subjects was used. The study combined high-throughput TCR immunosequencing, statistical association of individual TCRs with disease status, and machine learning to predict cytomegalovirus infection status. To study patterns of TCR occurrence, a later analysis re-analyzed previously published TCR beta repertoires from around 660 donors and added high-resolution HLA genotyping. Rather than using new phenotypic data, the later analysis identified candidate immune exposures from TCR beta sequences and from how often those sequences occurred across donors. An earlier analysis of about 620 of the donors applied high-throughput TCR beta sequencing to assess whether each TCR beta V gene segment acted as functional or pseudogenic. Donor age, sex, ethnicity and CMV serostatus were compiled together with the repertoire data. Genome-wide SNP genotypes for about 65% of the 666 donors were used in a later genetic analysis, which treated that subset as a discovery cohort. Every discovery cohort repertoire had been produced on one sequencing platform. HLA typing covered class I and class II loci at four-digit resolution. The number of typed donors differed by locus: 629-630 for A, B, C, DRB1 and DQB1; some 540 for DQA1; 606 for DPA1; and 400 to 480 for DPB1. About 5 DR-DQ haplotypes were handled as single units for association and clustering, since linkage in the cohort was strong. Among 300 to 500 genotyped donors of the cohort, an average of around 220,000 unique TCR beta nucleotide sequences was sequenced per donor, of which about 19% were non-productive. Summary of the overall study and its limitations: Immune exposure information for the cohort was limited to CMV serostatus. In both the original and validation cohorts, the classifier was reported to diagnose cytomegalovirus status with high specificity and sensitivity. Compared with the approximately 720-donor mean, donors in an Asian-associated ancestry cluster had fewer N-insertions in productive TCRs, according to a later genetic analysis. In a later analysis, several top co-occurrence clusters were reported to appear linked to parvovirus B19, influenza, CMV and Epstein-Barr virus. Specific HLA alleles were associated with 15,000 to 20,000 TCR beta sequences at a false discovery rate of 0.05 in a later analysis. In a later genetic analysis, a missense DCLRE1C variant was associated with V-gene and J-gene trimming of TCR beta chains, and the association was replicated in an independent cohort. In a later analysis, TCR association rates were found to vary across HLA loci, with the most associated TCRs seen for DRB1 alleles and the fewest for HLA-C alleles. Broadly in line with IMGT annotations, most TCR beta V segments showed up in productive rearrangements about 87% or about 30% of the time in an earlier analysis of approximately 640 of the donors. A cluster of highly shared sequence variants was judged likely to be a technical artifact of the sequencing pipeline. Only TCR beta chains were sequenced in this cohort, and the absence of alpha or paired-chain data limited detectable features. Assigning TCR associations to individual alleles was difficult when HLA alleles, especially DR and DQ, strongly co-occurred. The authors suggested that the approach could potentially be generalized to other disease states and immunological phenotypes. Correlated functional status among segregating V segments might be attributable to linkage disequilibrium, but an unknown experimental factor could not be ruled out. The study listed over 150 TCR beta chains as associated with cytomegalovirus. A further reported finding was that TCR beta sequences accurately predicted the HLA-A and HLA-B alleles for most subjects in the first cohort. A later analysis found that most CMV-associated TCR beta chains appeared HLA-restricted, with HLA associations seemingly driven largely by CMV exposure. Across donors, most TCR sequences were observed very rarely, whereas some public TCRs were present in many individuals. Sequencing depth was assumed to be roughly uniform across donors in the presence/absence analyses, though that assumption may not hold. Because counts were too low, some 16 rarely observed V segments, including chromosome 9 orphons, were excluded from the earlier analysis of 587 of the donors. A later analysis found that HLA-associated TCR beta chains were more clonally expanded and had lower generation probabilities than equally common non-associated chains. Because HLA typing was unavailable for some donors at each locus, only the typed subset was used in association tests. In vitro tests confirmed that a few of the cytomegalovirus-associated TCR beta chains recognize cytomegalovirus antigens.

Sequenced: PBMCs. The receptor was derived from a woman aged 30 to 39 in good health and CMV-seronegative.

In nucleotides, the sequence is TGTGCCAGCAGCTTAGGGGATACCCCCTATGGCTACACCTTC. Its amino acids are CASSLGDTPYGYTF. The V gene is TRBV5-6 and the J gene is TRBJ1-2; TRBD1 is perhaps the D gene, given 5 matching bases. V is pared back by 2 bases and J by 4 bases, with 12 bases lying between the germline termini. CDR3 length: 14 amino acids, cysteine to phenylalanine. CDR3 DNA only is kept here, 42 bases in frame from base 1. Based on the germline V gene, the CDR1 and CDR2 sequences are SGHDT and YYEEEE. The entire variable domain, with the stretches around the CDR3 drawn from the reference TRBV5-6 and TRBJ1-2 proteins, is DAGVTQSPTHLIKTRGQQVTLRCSPKSGHDTVSWYQQALGQGPQFIFQYYEEEERQRGNFPDRFSGHQFPNYSSELNVNALLLGDSALYLCASSLGDTPYGYTFGSGTRLTVV.